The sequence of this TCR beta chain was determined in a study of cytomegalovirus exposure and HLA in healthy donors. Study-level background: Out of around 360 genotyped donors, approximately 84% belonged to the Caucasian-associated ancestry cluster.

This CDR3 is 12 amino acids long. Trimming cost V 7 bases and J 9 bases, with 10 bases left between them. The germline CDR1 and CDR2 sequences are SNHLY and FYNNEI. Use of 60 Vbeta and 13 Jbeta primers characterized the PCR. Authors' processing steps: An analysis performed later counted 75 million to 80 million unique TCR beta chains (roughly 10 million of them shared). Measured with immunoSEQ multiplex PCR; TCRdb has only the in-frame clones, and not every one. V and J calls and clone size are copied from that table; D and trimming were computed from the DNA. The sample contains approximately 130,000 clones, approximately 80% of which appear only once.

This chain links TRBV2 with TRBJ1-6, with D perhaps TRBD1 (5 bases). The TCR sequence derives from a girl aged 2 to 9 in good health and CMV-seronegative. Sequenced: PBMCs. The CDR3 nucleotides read TGTGCCAGCACCGCAGACAGTTCACCCCTCCACTTT. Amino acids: CASTADSSPLHF.